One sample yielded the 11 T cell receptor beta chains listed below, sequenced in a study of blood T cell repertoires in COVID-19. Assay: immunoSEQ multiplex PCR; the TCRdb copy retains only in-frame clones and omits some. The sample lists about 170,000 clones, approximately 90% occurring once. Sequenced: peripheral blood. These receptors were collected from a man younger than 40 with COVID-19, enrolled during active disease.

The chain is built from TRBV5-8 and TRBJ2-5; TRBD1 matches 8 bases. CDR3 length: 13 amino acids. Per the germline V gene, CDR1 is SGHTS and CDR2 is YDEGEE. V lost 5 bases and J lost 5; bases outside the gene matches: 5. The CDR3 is CASRKTGVETQYF. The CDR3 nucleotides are TGTGCCAGCAGAAAGACAGGGGTGGAGACCCAGTACTTC.

The CDR3 DNA is TGTGCCAGCAGCTTGGGGATCACAGGGGTGGACACTGAAGCTTTCTTT. Translation gives CASSLGITGVDTEAFF. The V call is TRBV5-5, the J call TRBJ1-1; 7 bases fit TRBD1. V lost 0 bases and J lost 3; bases outside the gene matches: 8. The CDR3 is 16 residues long. The germline CDR1 and CDR2 sequences are SGHKS and YYEKEE (reference sequence).

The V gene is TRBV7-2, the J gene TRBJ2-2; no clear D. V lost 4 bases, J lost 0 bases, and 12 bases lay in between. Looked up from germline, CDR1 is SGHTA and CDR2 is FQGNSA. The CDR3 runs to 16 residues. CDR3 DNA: TGTGCCAGCAGCTCCGTGGGCATTACGAACACCGGGGAGCTGTTTTTT. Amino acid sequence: CASSSVGITNTGELFF. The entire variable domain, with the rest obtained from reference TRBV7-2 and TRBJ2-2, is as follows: GAGVSQSPSNKVTEKGKDVELRCDPISGHTALYWYRQSLGQGLEFLIYFQGNSAPDKSGLPSDRFSAERTGGSVSTLTIQRTQQEDSAVYLCASSSVGITNTGELFFGEGSRLTVL.

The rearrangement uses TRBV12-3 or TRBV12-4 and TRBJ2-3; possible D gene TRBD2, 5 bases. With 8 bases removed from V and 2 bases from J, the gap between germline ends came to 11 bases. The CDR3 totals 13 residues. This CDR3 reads CASGLSYTDTQYF. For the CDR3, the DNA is TGTGCCAGCGGACTCTCCTACACAGATACGCAGTATTTT.

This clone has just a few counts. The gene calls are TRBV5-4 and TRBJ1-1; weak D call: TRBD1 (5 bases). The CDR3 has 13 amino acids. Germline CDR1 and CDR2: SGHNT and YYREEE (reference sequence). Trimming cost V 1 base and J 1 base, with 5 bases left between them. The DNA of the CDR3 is TGTGCCAGCAGCTTGACAGGGAACACTGAAGCTTTCTTT. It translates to CASSLTGNTEAFF.

CDR3 residues: CASSSRGPRDQPQHF. The DNA of the CDR3 is TGTGCCAGCAGCTCAAGGGGGCCCAGGGATCAGCCCCAGCATTTT. The chain joins TRBV7-8 to TRBJ1-5; the match to TRBD1 covers 7 bases. This CDR3 comprises 15 residues. V dropped 4 bases and J dropped 5; count of bases not matched to a gene: 8. CDR1 is SGHVS and CDR2 is FQNEAQ in the germline V gene.

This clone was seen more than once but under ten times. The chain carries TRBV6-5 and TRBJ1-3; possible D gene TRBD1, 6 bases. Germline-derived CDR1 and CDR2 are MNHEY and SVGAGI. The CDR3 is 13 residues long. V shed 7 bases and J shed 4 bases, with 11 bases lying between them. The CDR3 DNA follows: TGTGCCAGCACCGCGACAGGAGGAAACACCATATATTTT. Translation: CASTATGGNTIYF.

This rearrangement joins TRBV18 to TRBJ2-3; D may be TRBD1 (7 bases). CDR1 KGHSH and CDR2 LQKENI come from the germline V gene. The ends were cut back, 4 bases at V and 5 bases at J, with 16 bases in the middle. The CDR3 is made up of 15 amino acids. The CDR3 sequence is CASSRPQGEEDTQYF. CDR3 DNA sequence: TGTGCCAGCTCACGTCCCCAGGGGGAGGAAGATACGCAGTATTTT.

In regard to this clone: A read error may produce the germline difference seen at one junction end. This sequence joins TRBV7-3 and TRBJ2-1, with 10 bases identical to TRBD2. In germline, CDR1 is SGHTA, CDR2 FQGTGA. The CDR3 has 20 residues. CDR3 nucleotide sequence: TGTGCCAGCAGCCTAACAAAGCGGGAGGGGAGTTTACGCTCCTACAATGAGCAGTTCTTC. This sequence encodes CASSLTKREGSLRSYNEQFF.

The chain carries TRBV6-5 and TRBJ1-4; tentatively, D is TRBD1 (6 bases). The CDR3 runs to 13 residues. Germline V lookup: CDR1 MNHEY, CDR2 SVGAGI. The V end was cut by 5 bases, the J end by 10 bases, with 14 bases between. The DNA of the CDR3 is TGTGCCAGCAGTCAACAGGGCGAAGGAAAACTGTTTTTT. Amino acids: CASSQQGEGKLFF.

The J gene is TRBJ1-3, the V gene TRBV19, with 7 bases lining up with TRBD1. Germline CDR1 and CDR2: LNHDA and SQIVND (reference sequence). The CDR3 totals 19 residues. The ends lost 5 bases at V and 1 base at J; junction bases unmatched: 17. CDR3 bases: TGTGCCAGTAGTCAAGGCGGACAGGCCGACTTGGGATCTGGAAACACCATATATTTT. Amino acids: CASSQGGQADLGSGNTIYF.